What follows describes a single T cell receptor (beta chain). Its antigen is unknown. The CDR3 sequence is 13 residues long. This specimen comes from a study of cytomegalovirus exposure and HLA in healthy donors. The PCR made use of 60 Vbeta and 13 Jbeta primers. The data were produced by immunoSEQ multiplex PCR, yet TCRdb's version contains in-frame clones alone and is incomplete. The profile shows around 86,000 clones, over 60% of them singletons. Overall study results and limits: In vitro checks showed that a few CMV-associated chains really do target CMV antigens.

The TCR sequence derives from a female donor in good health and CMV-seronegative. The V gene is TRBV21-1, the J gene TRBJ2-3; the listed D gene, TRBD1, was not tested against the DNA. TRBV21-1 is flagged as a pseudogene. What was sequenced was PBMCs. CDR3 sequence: CASSKDKADTQYF. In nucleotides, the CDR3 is TGTGCCAGCAGCAAGGACAAGGCAGATACGCAGTATTTT.